These 30 T cell receptor beta chains were sequenced from one sample in a study of blood T cell repertoires in COVID-19. The table came from immunoSEQ multiplex PCR; TCRdb's copy has only in-frame clones and leaves some out. The repertoire holds 150,000 to 200,000 clones, with around 86% as singletons. The sequencing sample was made of peripheral blood. The receptors originated from a man aged 18 to 29 with acute or convalescent COVID-19.

The J gene is TRBJ2-6, the V gene TRBV11-2; 11 bases are shared with TRBD2. CDR3 length equals 19 residues. The ends lost 4 bases at V and 2 bases at J; junction bases unmatched: 10. Germline values: CDR1 SGHAT, CDR2 FQNNGV. CDR3 amino acids: CASSSRGLAGGPGANVLTF. The CDR3, as DNA: TGTGCCAGCAGCTCTAGGGGCTTAGCGGGGGGGCCTGGGGCCAACGTCCTGACTTTC.

The V call is TRBV30, the J call TRBJ1-2; no clear D. Trimming removed 0 bases at V and 4 bases at J, with 15 bases between. Germline V lookup: CDR1 GTSNPN, CDR2 SVGIG (reference sequence). The CDR3 has 15 residues. This CDR3 is CAWSVQRFASYGYTF. CDR3 bases: TGTGCCTGGAGTGTACAAAGATTCGCCAGCTATGGCTACACCTTC.

The rearrangement joins TRBV6-6 to TRBJ2-1; TRBD1 matches 8 bases. The CDR3 has 16 residues. The J segment lost 5 bases and the V segment lost 2 bases, leaving 8 bases of the junction unmatched. Germline V CDR1 and CDR2: MNHNY, SVGAGI (reference sequence). CDR3 amino acids: CASSYRAAGGNNEQFF. The DNA for the CDR3 is TGTGCCAGCAGTTACCGGGCGGCAGGGGGCAACAATGAGCAGTTCTTC.

To note about this clone: The sample holds other DNA sequences that translate to the same CDR3. V usage is TRBV10-3 and J usage is TRBJ1-2; TRBD1 matches 11 bases. Trimming removed 5 bases from V and 3 bases from J; junction bases left unmatched: 2. Looked up from germline, CDR1 is ENHRY and CDR2 is SYGVKD. CDR3 size: 14 residues. The CDR3 sequence is CAISLGQGDYGYTF. CDR3 coding DNA: TGTGCCATCAGTCTGGGACAGGGGGACTATGGCTACACCTTC.

The CDR3 reads CASSPEGTAPGKLFF. The CDR3 DNA reads TGTGCCAGCTCACCAGAGGGGACAGCACCGGGAAAACTGTTTTTT. The chain has TRBV18 and TRBJ1-4; 7 bases fit TRBD1. With 2 bases clipped from V and 10 bases from J, the junction kept 10 bases outside the gene matches. CDR1 and CDR2 from the germline V gene are KGHSH and LQKENI. This CDR3 has 15 amino acids.

This sequence joins TRBV10-3 and TRBJ1-4; perhaps TRBD1 as D (6 bases). Trimming took off 0 bases at V and 2 bases at J, with 7 bases between the two ends. Germline V CDR1 and CDR2: ENHRY, SYGVKD. The CDR3 spans 15 residues. The CDR3: CAISESQGTNEKLFF. DNA of the CDR3: TGTGCCATCAGTGAGTCCCAGGGGACTAATGAAAAACTGTTTTTT.

The chain has TRBV29-1 and TRBJ2-3, with a weak D call TRBD2 (6 bases). The CDR3 spans 15 residues. Germline V gene sequence: CDR1 SQVTM, CDR2 ANQGSEA. V dropped 3 bases and J dropped 4 bases, with 17 bases sitting between them. The CDR3 bases are TGCAGCGTTGATGGTTCTGGCGGGGCCTCAGATACGCAGTATTTT. This codes for CSVDGSGGASDTQYF.

This clone appeared a single time. V usage is TRBV19 and J usage is TRBJ1-1, with 7 bases matching TRBD1. V was clipped by 5 bases and J by 3 bases; unmatched bases: 6. The CDR3 covers 14 residues. The germline V gene encodes CDR1 LNHDA and CDR2 SQIVND (reference sequence). The CDR3 nucleotides are TGTGCCAGTAGTGTGACAGGGTCGGACACTGAAGCTTTCTTT. Its protein is CASSVTGSDTEAFF.

The rearrangement uses TRBV3-1 (or the pseudogene TRBV3-2) and TRBJ1-1; D is perhaps TRBD1 (5 bases). CDR3 length: 14 residues. Looked up from germline, CDR1 is LGHDT and CDR2 is YNNKEL (reference sequence). Trimming took 4 bases from V and 4 from J, leaving 13 bases between them. CDR3 protein: CASSRKIDSTEAFF. The CDR3 region has the DNA TGTGCCAGCAGCCGAAAGATAGACAGCACTGAAGCTTTCTTT.

The V and J genes are TRBV28 and TRBJ1-3; D is possibly TRBD1 (5 bases). Germline CDR1 MDHEN, CDR2 SYDVKM. Trimming pared 3 bases from V and 0 bases from J, leaving 12 bases between. The CDR3 is 16 residues long. For the CDR3, the DNA is TGTGCCAGCAGTTTGAATCAGGGTTTCTCTGGAAACACCATATATTTT. Amino acids: CASSLNQGFSGNTIYF. Combining the CDR3 with reference TRBV28 and TRBJ1-3 gives the whole variable domain DVKVTQSSRYLVKRTGEKVFLECVQDMDHENMFWYRQDPGLGLRLIYFSYDVKMKEKGDIPEGYSVSREKKERFSLILESASTNQTSMYLCASSLNQGFSGNTIYFGEGSWLTVV.

V gene TRBV6-7 combines with J gene TRBJ1-2; 8 positions agree with TRBD1. TRBV6-7 is recorded as an ORF, its role being uncertain. J lost 6 bases, V lost 6 bases, and 9 bases had no gene match. This CDR3 has 14 amino acids. CDR3 region: CASSQGARANGYTF. CDR3 sequence (DNA): TGTGCCAGCAGCCAGGGGGCGAGGGCAAATGGCTACACCTTC.

This rearrangement joins TRBV11-1 to TRBJ1-1; D gene unclear. The CDR3 is 13 amino acids. V was trimmed by 5 bases and J by 0 bases, leaving 7 bases between them. CDR1 SGHAT and CDR2 FQDESV come from the germline V gene (reference sequence). The CDR3 DNA follows: TGTGCCAGCAGCCAGACACTGAACACTGAAGCTTTCTTT. Protein: CASSQTLNTEAFF.

The gene calls are TRBV6-5 and TRBJ1-2, with D possibly matching TRBD1 (5 bases). Trimming took off 11 bases at V and 4 bases at J, with 17 bases between the two ends. Germline loops: CDR1 MNHEY, CDR2 SVGAGI. This CDR3 comprises 13 residues. The CDR3 bases are TGTGCCGGGGCGGTCGAGCCCATCTATGGCTACACCTTC. Translating gives CAGAVEPIYGYTF.

The V call is TRBV7-2, the J call TRBJ2-1, with D perhaps TRBD2 (5 bases). Germline values: CDR1 SGHTA, CDR2 FQGNSA. The CDR3 is 13 amino acids. Trimming removed 4 bases at V and 5 bases at J, with 9 bases between. The CDR3 bases are TGTGCCAGCAGCTGGAGGCCGAACAATGAGCAGTTCTTC. This translates into CASSWRPNNEQFF.

V and J are TRBV18 and TRBJ1-5; D is unclear. The CDR3 consists of 13 residues. The V and J ends lost 3 bases and 7 bases respectively, with 10 bases between them. The V gene's germline CDR1 is KGHSH and CDR2 LQKENI. The chain's CDR3 is CASSPMAEQPQHF. DNA of the CDR3: TGTGCCAGCTCACCGATGGCAGAACAGCCCCAGCATTTT. Supplemented by reference TRBV18 and TRBJ1-5, the full variable domain reads NAGVMQNPRHLVRRRGQEARLRCSPMKGHSHVYWYRQLPEEGLKFMVYLQKENIIDESGMPKERFSAEFPKEGPSILRIQQVVRGDSAAYFCASSPMAEQPQHFGDGTRLSIL.

The V gene is TRBV6-6, the J gene TRBJ1-1; 8 bases fit TRBD1. Germline values: CDR1 MNHNY, CDR2 SVGAGI (reference sequence). The CDR3 sequence is 12 residues long. The chain's CDR3 is CAHRGRSIEAFF. For the CDR3, the DNA is TGTGCGCACAGGGGGAGATCCATTGAAGCTTTCTTT.

The chain links TRBV6-5 to TRBJ1-1, with TRBD1 matching 8 bases. Germline CDR1 reads MNHEY; CDR2 reads SVGAGI. This CDR3 is 15 amino acids long. The junction had 7 bases not matched to a gene; V was cut back by 6 bases and J by 1 base. DNA of the CDR3: TGTGCCAGCAGGGACTACGGACAGGGGAACACTGAAGCTTTCTTT. This translates into CASRDYGQGNTEAFF.

The gene calls are TRBV11-2 and TRBJ1-2, with D perhaps TRBD1 (5 bases). The V gene's germline CDR1 is SGHAT and CDR2 FQNNGV. V gave up 5 bases and J gave up 4 bases, with 23 bases separating them. The CDR3 has 17 residues. CDR3: CASSPLPGGKQPYGYTF. The CDR3 nucleotides are TGTGCCAGCAGCCCTCTTCCCGGGGGAAAACAACCCTATGGCTACACCTTC.

CDR3 region: CASSMTMMNTEAFF. The CDR3 bases are TGTGCCAGCAGCATGACAATGATGAACACTGAAGCTTTCTTT. The chain couples TRBV5-4 to TRBJ1-1; D is undetermined. Germline V gives CDR1 SGHNT, CDR2 YYREEE (reference sequence). The CDR3 sequence is 14 residues long. Trimming stripped 4 bases from V and 0 bases from J, with 10 bases between. Variable domain in full (rest from reference TRBV5-4 and TRBJ1-1): ETGVTQSPTHLIKTRGQQVTLRCSSQSGHNTVSWYQQALGQGPQFIFQYYREEENGRGNFPPRFSGLQFPNYSSELNVNALELDDSALYLCASSMTMMNTEAFFGQGTRLTVV.

The chain employs TRBV2 and TRBJ1-1, with 9 bases fitting TRBD1. The CDR3 totals 14 residues. V shed 4 bases, J shed 4 bases, and the junction held 4 bases outside the gene matches. The germline CDR1 and CDR2 sequences are SNHLY and FYNNEI. The CDR3 loop is CASSGGTGSTEAFF. The CDR3 nucleotides are TGTGCCAGCAGTGGCGGGACAGGGAGCACTGAAGCTTTCTTT.

The chain employs TRBV7-2 and TRBJ2-1; D not resolved. Germline CDR1 SGHTA, CDR2 FQGNSA. CDR3 length: 17 amino acids. V lost 2 bases to trimming and J lost 0 bases, with 14 bases between them. CDR3 protein: CASSLISGLYSYNEQFF. The CDR3 coding sequence is TGTGCCAGCAGCTTAATTTCTGGGCTGTACTCCTACAATGAGCAGTTCTTC. Based on the CDR3 plus reference TRBV7-2 and TRBJ2-1, the full variable domain is GAGVSQSPSNKVTEKGKDVELRCDPISGHTALYWYRQSLGQGLEFLIYFQGNSAPDKSGLPSDRFSAERTGGSVSTLTIQRTQQEDSAVYLCASSLISGLYSYNEQFFGPGTRLTVL.

The chain joins TRBV5-4 to TRBJ2-7; 7 bases align to TRBD1. Unmatched junction bases numbered 8, after V lost 2 bases and J lost 0 bases. Per the germline V gene, CDR1 is SGHNT and CDR2 is YYREEE (reference sequence). The CDR3 is made up of 16 amino acids. The CDR3 DNA sequence: TGTGCCAGCAGCTTTCGGACAGGACACAACTCCTACGAGCAGTACGTC. This translates into CASSFRTGHNSYEQYV.

This CDR3 reads CAWKGLRGNYGYTF. CDR3 sequence (DNA): TGTGCCTGGAAAGGTCTCCGGGGAAACTATGGCTACACCTTC. The chain combines TRBV30 with TRBJ1-2, with D hard to call. The germline V gene encodes CDR1 GTSNPN and CDR2 SVGIG (reference sequence). The CDR3 has 14 amino acids. Trimming shortened V by 4 bases and J by 2 bases, and 14 bases separated the two germline ends.

This sequence joins TRBV4-1 and TRBJ1-3; no reliable D call. The ends were cut back, 3 bases at V and 7 bases at J, with 19 bases in the middle. This CDR3 has 16 amino acids. Germline-derived CDR1 and CDR2 are MGHRA and YSYEKL. CDR3 sequence (DNA): TGCGCCAGCAGCCAGCCCCTTGCAGCGGATCGGAACACCATATATTTT. Protein sequence: CASSQPLAADRNTIYF.

Written as DNA, the CDR3 is TGTGCCAGCAGCCCAAACGGGGTTGAGGGCACAGATACGCAGTATTTT. It yields the protein CASSPNGVEGTDTQYF. The genes are TRBV7-9 and TRBJ2-3, with a weak D call TRBD2 (5 bases). V was cut by 5 bases and J by 1 base, with 16 bases left in between. The germline V gene has CDR1 SEHNR and CDR2 FQNEAQ (reference sequence). The CDR3 contains 16 residues.

This sequence joins TRBV6-5 and TRBJ2-3, with 12 bases lining up with TRBD2. J gave up 4 bases and V 6 bases, and 5 bases lay outside the gene matches. Per the germline V gene, CDR1 is MNHEY and CDR2 is SVGAGI. The CDR3 loop spans 15 amino acids. For the CDR3, the DNA is TGTGCCAGCAGCTCTAGCGGGGGGGCCGCAGATACGCAGTATTTT. Protein product: CASSSSGGAADTQYF.

This rearrangement joins TRBV9 to TRBJ1-2; 7 positions agree with TRBD1. V shed 3 bases and J 9 bases; nucleotides not matched to a gene: 14. The CDR3 runs 15 residues. Germline CDR1 SGDLS, CDR2 YYNGEE. CDR3 coding DNA: TGTGCCAGCAGCGAGCAAGCGACAGGGAGGTCGCGCTACACCTTC. Translation: CASSEQATGRSRYTF.

The chain is built from TRBV12-3 or TRBV12-4 and TRBJ2-7, with D possibly being TRBD1 (6 bases). The CDR3 extends over 12 amino acids. Trimming pared 5 bases from V and 4 bases from J, leaving 9 bases between. The CDR3 nucleotides read TGTGCCAGCAGTACAGGGCGGTACGAGCAGTACTTC. Its protein product is CASSTGRYEQYF.

This clone was seen just once. The chain combines TRBV20-1 with TRBJ2-7; no reliable D call. The ends were cut back, 3 bases at V and 5 bases at J, with 11 bases in the middle. Germline values: CDR1 DFQATT, CDR2 SNEGSKA (reference sequence). CDR3 size: 12 residues. The CDR3 DNA is TGCAGTGCTAGTGAAAGAGACAACGAGCAGTACGTC. The encoded protein is CSASERDNEQYV.

The chain carries TRBV7-2 and TRBJ2-5; TRBD1 matches at 8 bases. The CDR3 sequence is 17 residues long. The germline gives CDR1 SGHTA, CDR2 FQGNSA. V lost 0 bases, J lost 2 bases, and 8 bases stayed unmatched. CDR3 region: CASSLAPSNRGQETQYF. For the CDR3, the DNA is TGTGCCAGCAGCTTAGCCCCAAGTAACAGGGGGCAAGAGACCCAGTACTTC.